This entry lists 29 T cell receptor beta chains sequenced from one sample in a study of shared clonotypes between healthy human individuals. TCRdb's table, derived via immunoSEQ multiplex PCR, lists solely in-frame clones and lacks some. The profile shows around 1.5 million clones, nearly 99% of them singletons. Source material: naive CD4+ T cells sorted from blood. The subset: CD45RA+ positively selected. The receptors were sampled from a man aged 25-45 years in good health.

This clone has just a few counts. V usage is TRBV2 and J usage is TRBJ2-7; 11 positions agree with TRBD2. The ends lost 2 bases at V and 6 bases at J; junction bases unmatched: 0. Germline V gene data show CDR1 as SNHLY and CDR2 as FYNNEI. CDR3 length: 13 amino acids. CDR3 sequence: CASSELAGGEQYF. Written as DNA, the CDR3 is TGTGCCAGCAGTGAACTAGCGGGAGGCGAGCAGTACTTC.

The chain is built from TRBV5-4 and TRBJ1-1; weak D call: TRBD1 (5 bases). The length of the CDR3 is 16 residues. Germline V gene data show CDR1 as SGHNT and CDR2 as YYREEE (reference sequence). The V end lost 1 base, the J end lost 1 base, and 14 bases lay between the germline ends. The CDR3 reads CASSLYVGRANTEAFF. CDR3 in DNA: TGTGCCAGCAGCTTGTATGTCGGCAGGGCGAACACTGAAGCTTTCTTT.

This chain joins TRBV14 and TRBJ1-2; 8 positions agree with TRBD1. Losses at the gene ends were 0 bases for V and 7 bases for J; bases not matched to a gene: 7. Germline CDR1 reads SGHDN; CDR2 reads FVKESK. The length of the CDR3 is 15 residues. The DNA for the CDR3 is TGTGCCAGCAGCCAAGATTTTTCCGGGACAGGTGGCTACACCTTC. This gives the protein CASSQDFSGTGGYTF. The variable domain in full, completed from reference TRBV14 and TRBJ1-2, reads EAGVTQFPSHSVIEKGQTVTLRCDPISGHDNLYWYRRVMGKEIKFLLHFVKESKQDESGMPNNRFLAERTGGTYSTLKVQPAELEDSGVYFCASSQDFSGTGGYTFGSGTRLTVV.

The genes are TRBV2 and TRBJ1-4, with D unclear. This CDR3 has 11 residues. Germline values: CDR1 SNHLY, CDR2 FYNNEI. Trimming took 5 bases from V and 8 from J, leaving 6 bases between them. The DNA for the CDR3 is TGTGCCAGCAGTTGGCCGGAAAAACTGTTTTTT. It is translated as CASSWPEKLFF. Together with reference TRBV2 and TRBJ1-4, the CDR3 gives the full variable domain: EPEVTQTPSHQVTQMGQEVILRCVPISNHLYFYWYRQILGQKVEFLVSFYNNEISEKSEIFDDQFSVERPDGSNFTLKIRSTKLEDSAMYFCASSWPEKLFFGSGTQLSVL.

The V and J genes are TRBV5-1 and TRBJ1-3; D is unclear. Per germline, CDR1 SGHRS and CDR2 YFSETQ. The V and J ends lost 5 bases and 0 bases respectively, with 9 bases between them. This CDR3 has 14 residues. Written as DNA, the CDR3 is TGCGCCAGCAGATCCGTGGGCTCTGGAAACACCATATATTTT. This encodes CASRSVGSGNTIYF.

The chain carries TRBV9 and TRBJ1-5; D is uncertain. CDR1 is SGDLS, CDR2 YYNGEE, per germline. V was cut by 4 bases and J by 6 bases, with 14 bases left in between. The CDR3 is 14 amino acids. This chain's CDR3 is CASSPGPDRQPQHF. CDR3 sequence (DNA): TGTGCCAGCAGCCCCGGACCCGATCGTCAGCCCCAGCATTTT.

The chain combines TRBV6-6 with TRBJ2-5, with 8 bases matching TRBD2. The CDR3 totals 16 residues. Germline V CDR1 and CDR2: MNHNY, SVGAGI (reference sequence). V shed 4 bases and J 4 bases; nucleotides not matched to a gene: 11. This chain's CDR3 is CASSFPGRAGRETQYF. The CDR3 DNA is TGTGCCAGCAGTTTTCCCGGGAGGGCAGGGCGAGAGACCCAGTACTTC.

Of note for this clone: Different DNA sequences within this sample yield the same CDR3. V gene TRBV6-6 combines with J gene TRBJ2-1; unclear D gene. Germline V lookup: CDR1 MNHNY, CDR2 SVGAGI (reference sequence). Trimming removed 2 bases at V and 6 bases at J, with 2 bases between. The CDR3 has 11 residues. The CDR3 loop is CASSYSNEQFF. The CDR3 DNA sequence: TGTGCCAGCAGTTACAGCAATGAGCAGTTCTTC.

The chain links TRBV5-1 to TRBJ1-4; D is possibly TRBD1 (6 bases). This CDR3 spans 16 amino acids. The germline CDR1 and CDR2 sequences are SGHRS and YFSETQ. V lost 0 bases and J lost 7, with 16 bases in between. CDR3 residues: CASSLVNGGTGEKLFF. CDR3 bases: TGCGCCAGCAGCTTGGTCAATGGGGGCACCGGTGAAAAACTGTTTTTT.

The chain uses TRBV5-1 and TRBJ1-2, with TRBD1 identical over 7 bases. This CDR3 spans 13 amino acids. Germline V gives CDR1 SGHRS, CDR2 YFSETQ. The ends lost 3 bases at V and 7 bases at J; junction bases unmatched: 6. The CDR3 loop reads CASSSDREVGYTF. The CDR3, as DNA: TGCGCCAGCAGCTCAGACAGGGAAGTTGGCTACACCTTC. Together with reference TRBV5-1 and TRBJ1-2, the CDR3 gives the full variable domain: KAGVTQTPRYLIKTRGQQVTLSCSPISGHRSVSWYQQTPGQGLQFLFEYFSETQRNKGNFPGRFSGRQFSNSRSEMNVSTLELGDSALYLCASSSDREVGYTFGSGTRLTVV.

The chain couples TRBV18 to TRBJ1-4; no definite D call. V was trimmed by 0 bases and J by 5 bases, leaving 7 bases between them. Germline CDR1 and CDR2: KGHSH and LQKENI. This CDR3 has 14 amino acids. The CDR3 nucleotides are TGTGCCAGCTCACCACCGAGCGGGAATGAAAAACTGTTTTTT. It is translated as CASSPPSGNEKLFF.

The chain links TRBV2 to TRBJ2-1; D unclear. The CDR3 sequence is 13 residues long. Trimming pared 3 bases from V and 9 bases from J, leaving 12 bases between. Germline values: CDR1 SNHLY, CDR2 FYNNEI. This chain's CDR3 is CASSERLTSEQFF. CDR3 coding DNA: TGTGCCAGCAGTGAGAGGCTTACGAGTGAGCAGTTCTTC.

CDR3 in amino acids: CASSPPQGGRGHEQYF. CDR3 DNA sequence: TGTGCCAGCAGTCCACCACAAGGGGGCAGGGGACATGAGCAGTACTTC. The chain has TRBV28 and TRBJ2-7; 7 nucleotides match TRBD1. There are 16 residues in the CDR3. CDR1 is MDHEN and CDR2 is SYDVKM in the germline V gene. Unmatched junction bases numbered 17, after V lost 5 bases and J lost 7 bases.

This clone was recorded only once. The V call is TRBV6-4, the J call TRBJ2-4; weak D call: TRBD1 (5 bases). CDR1 MRHNA and CDR2 SNTAGT come from the germline V gene. The V end was cut by 3 bases, the J end by 6 bases, with 9 bases between. This CDR3 has 13 residues. In DNA, the CDR3 is TGTGCCAGCAGTGATGGGCAGGGAAACATTCAGTACTTC. As protein: CASSDGQGNIQYF.

V gene TRBV19 combines with J gene TRBJ2-2; D gene unclear. This CDR3 comprises 12 residues. Per the germline V gene, CDR1 is LNHDA and CDR2 is SQIVND (reference sequence). The V end lost 6 bases, the J end lost 6 bases, and 8 bases lay between the germline ends. Here the CDR3 DNA reads TGTGCCAGTAGCCTACTCGCCGGGGAGCTGTTTTTT. This translates into CASSLLAGELFF.

The chain recombines TRBV25-1 with TRBJ2-7; D unclear. CDR3 length equals 15 residues. Trimming took 2 bases from V and 0 from J, leaving 11 bases between them. Germline V gene data show CDR1 as MGHDK and CDR2 as SYGVNS. The CDR3 protein is CASSELGPASYEQYF. The DNA of the CDR3 is TGTGCCAGCAGTGAACTTGGTCCGGCCTCCTACGAGCAGTACTTC.

The V and J genes are TRBV6-1 and TRBJ2-1; 12 bases map to TRBD2. Trimming removed 3 bases from V and 7 bases from J; junction bases left unmatched: 10. The CDR3 loop spans 17 amino acids. Germline CDR1 MNHNS, CDR2 SASEGT. In DNA, the CDR3 is TGTGCCAGCAGTGAGTTCAGACTAGCGGGAGCGGGAAATGAGCAGTTCTTC. It specifies CASSEFRLAGAGNEQFF.

The chain joins TRBV28 to TRBJ1-2; a weak D match, TRBD1 (6 bases). From germline, CDR1 is MDHEN and CDR2 SYDVKM. This CDR3 contains 14 residues. Trimming pared 6 bases from V and 0 bases from J, leaving 11 bases between. Here the CDR3 reads CASSRQETNYGYTF. The CDR3 coding sequence is TGTGCCAGCAGCCGACAGGAGACTAACTATGGCTACACCTTC.

V gene TRBV7-2 combines with J gene TRBJ2-7; D call uncertain. Germline values: CDR1 SGHTA, CDR2 FQGNSA. This CDR3 is built from 12 residues. V lost 3 bases, J lost 3 bases, and 6 bases lay in between. The CDR3, as DNA: TGTGCCAGCAGCTTCGCCTACTACGAGCAGTACTTC. Its protein is CASSFAYYEQYF.

This chain's CDR3 is CASSDGGNLAYTF. The CDR3 nucleotides read TGTGCCAGCAGTGACGGGGGGAATCTTGCCTACACCTTC. The chain carries TRBV6-4 and TRBJ1-2; D may be TRBD1 (5 bases). Between the trimmed V and J ends, which lost 2 bases and 10 bases, there was a span of 14 bases. Germline CDR1 reads MRHNA; CDR2 reads SNTAGT. The CDR3 is 13 residues long.

V gene TRBV5-5 combines with J gene TRBJ1-2; possibly TRBD1 for D (5 bases). Germline V lookup: CDR1 SGHKS, CDR2 YYEKEE (reference sequence). This CDR3 has 15 amino acids. V dropped 0 bases and J dropped 2 bases, with 11 bases sitting between them. The CDR3 sequence is CASSLEQELNYGYTF. CDR3 sequence (DNA): TGTGCCAGCAGCTTGGAACAGGAGCTCAACTATGGCTACACCTTC.

V and J are TRBV19 and TRBJ1-5; 7 nucleotides agree with TRBD1. Losses at the gene ends were 5 bases for V and 3 bases for J; bases not matched to a gene: 10. Per germline, CDR1 LNHDA and CDR2 SQIVND (reference sequence). CDR3 length: 16 amino acids. The CDR3 nucleotides are TGTGCCAGTAGTTTTTCCCTCGGGACAGACAATCAGCCCCAGCATTTT. This gives the protein CASSFSLGTDNQPQHF.

This clone was counted once. CDR3 bases: TGCAGTGCTCACGAGCCTGAGACCCAGTACTTC. Protein product: CSAHEPETQYF. The chain recombines TRBV20-1 with TRBJ2-5; D remains ambiguous. Germline V gene lookup returns CDR1 DFQATT and CDR2 SNEGSKA (reference sequence). This CDR3 has 11 residues. V lost 5 bases and J lost 5, with 9 bases in between.

The rearrangement uses TRBV6-1 and TRBJ2-1; D gene ambiguous. This CDR3 region has 12 residues. Trimming removed 5 bases at V and 6 bases at J, with 8 bases between. Germline loops: CDR1 MNHNS, CDR2 SASEGT. CDR3 bases: TGTGCCAGCAGTTCGGAGCGCAATGAGCAGTTCTTC. Residues: CASSSERNEQFF.

This clone was observed a single time. The chain combines TRBV5-4 with TRBJ2-3, with TRBD2 matching 8 bases. This CDR3 is 15 amino acids long. Per germline, CDR1 SGHNT and CDR2 YYREEE (reference sequence). J was trimmed by 2 bases and V by 5 bases; bases with no gene match: 7. CDR3 residues: CASRPGLGVTDTQYF. CDR3 bases: TGTGCCAGCAGGCCGGGACTAGGGGTCACAGATACGCAGTATTTT. Combining the CDR3 with reference TRBV5-4 and TRBJ2-3 gives the whole variable domain ETGVTQSPTHLIKTRGQQVTLRCSSQSGHNTVSWYQQALGQGPQFIFQYYREEENGRGNFPPRFSGLQFPNYSSELNVNALELDDSALYLCASRPGLGVTDTQYFGPGTRLTVL.

The rearrangement uses TRBV28 and TRBJ2-3; D call uncertain. This CDR3 is 13 amino acids long. CDR1 is MDHEN and CDR2 is SYDVKM in the germline V gene. Trimming cost V 5 bases and J 7 bases, with 13 bases left between them. The CDR3 region has the DNA TGTGCCAGCAGTCCCCCCCTTATGAATACGCAGTATTTT. Its protein product is CASSPPLMNTQYF.

The rearrangement uses TRBV5-1 and TRBJ2-2, with D perhaps matching TRBD1 (7 bases). CDR1 is SGHRS and CDR2 is YFSETQ in the germline V gene. This CDR3 spans 13 amino acids. Deletions cut 4 bases from V and 9 bases from J, with 13 bases between. The CDR3 nucleotides are TGCGCCAGCAGCGAAGACAGGGACTGGGAGCTGTTTTTT. It translates to CASSEDRDWELFF.

The V gene is TRBV27, the J gene TRBJ2-3, with TRBD2 identical over 8 bases. The CDR3 sequence is 14 residues long. The V and J ends lost 3 bases and 6 bases, in that order; junction bases with no gene match: 5. Germline V gene sequence: CDR1 MNHEY, CDR2 SMNVEV (reference sequence). The CDR3 spells CASSFPGLGDTQYF. CDR3 sequence (DNA): TGTGCCAGCAGTTTCCCGGGACTAGGGGATACGCAGTATTTT.

This chain uses TRBV30 with TRBJ1-2, with 7 bases identical to TRBD1. Germline V gene sequence: CDR1 GTSNPN, CDR2 SVGIG (reference sequence). The J segment lost 5 bases and the V segment lost 2 bases, leaving 8 bases of the junction unmatched. CDR3 length: 14 residues. CDR3 amino acids: CAWSKGRGVYGYTF. The DNA of the CDR3 is TGTGCCTGGAGTAAGGGCAGGGGGGTTTATGGCTACACCTTC. Together with reference TRBV30 and TRBJ1-2, the CDR3 gives the full variable domain: SQTIHQWPATLVQPVGSPLSLECTVEGTSNPNLYWYRQAAGRGLQLLFYSVGIGQISSEVPQNLSASRPQDRQFILSSKKLLLSDSGFYLCAWSKGRGVYGYTFGSGTRLTVV.